This T cell receptor beta chain came from a study of T cell responses to AZD1222 COVID-19 vaccine. The study, taken as a whole, reports: The donor cohort was predominantly white British with a female majority, and clonal diversity may have been underestimated. Two doses of AZD1222 preceded a rise in Spike-specific TCR breadth and depth. CD4 TCRs covered the whole spike, strongest at regions 160-218 and 743-854.

The study pooled second doses at about 4 or about 12 weeks. This clone was detected only once. Its antigen is still unknown. Sequenced by immunoSEQ multiplex PCR; TCRdb stores in-frame clones only, minus some. The sample holds roughly 84,000 clones, about 83% seen once. V dropped 5 bases and J dropped 8 bases, with 15 bases sitting between them. The CDR3 has 14 residues. Germline V gives CDR1 MDHEN, CDR2 SYDVKM. This sequence joins TRBV28 and TRBJ1-4; D possibly corresponds to TRBD1 (6 bases). The sequence was collected from an adult who received the AZD1222 COVID-19 vaccine. Specimen: peripheral blood, collected 28 days after the second AZD1222 dose. CDR3 sequence reads: CASSPGGANEKLFF. Here the CDR3 DNA reads TGTGCCAGCAGTCCGGGGGGGGCAAACGAAAAACTGTTTTTT.